The T cell receptor beta chain described here comes from a study of OX40 agonist ivuxolimab in advanced cancers. Study-level findings and limits: On average, a greater number of expanded clones characterised CD8+ T cells relative to CD4+.

The method was immunoSEQ multiplex PCR; TCRdb's version includes in-frame clones alone and lacks a portion of them. Of tens of thousands of clones listed, approximately 90% are singletons. Blood was sampled at baseline, cycle 4 day 1, and cycle 7 day 1. This clone was observed a single time. The antigen remains undetermined. This material consisted of CD4+ or CD8+ T cells sorted from blood, taken in a trial of the OX40 agonist ivuxolimab. The TCR was taken from an adult with an advanced solid tumor such as melanoma, head and neck, liver or kidney cancer.

CDR3 residues: CASSSRLVDTQYF. The CDR3 DNA follows: TGTGCCAGCAGCTCGCGACTTGTGGATACGCAGTATTTT. The J gene is TRBJ2-3, the V gene TRBV9; D gene uncertain. The CDR3 is 13 amino acids. Trimming stripped 4 bases from V and 6 bases from J, with 12 bases between. Germline assignment: CDR1 SGDLS and CDR2 YYNGEE.